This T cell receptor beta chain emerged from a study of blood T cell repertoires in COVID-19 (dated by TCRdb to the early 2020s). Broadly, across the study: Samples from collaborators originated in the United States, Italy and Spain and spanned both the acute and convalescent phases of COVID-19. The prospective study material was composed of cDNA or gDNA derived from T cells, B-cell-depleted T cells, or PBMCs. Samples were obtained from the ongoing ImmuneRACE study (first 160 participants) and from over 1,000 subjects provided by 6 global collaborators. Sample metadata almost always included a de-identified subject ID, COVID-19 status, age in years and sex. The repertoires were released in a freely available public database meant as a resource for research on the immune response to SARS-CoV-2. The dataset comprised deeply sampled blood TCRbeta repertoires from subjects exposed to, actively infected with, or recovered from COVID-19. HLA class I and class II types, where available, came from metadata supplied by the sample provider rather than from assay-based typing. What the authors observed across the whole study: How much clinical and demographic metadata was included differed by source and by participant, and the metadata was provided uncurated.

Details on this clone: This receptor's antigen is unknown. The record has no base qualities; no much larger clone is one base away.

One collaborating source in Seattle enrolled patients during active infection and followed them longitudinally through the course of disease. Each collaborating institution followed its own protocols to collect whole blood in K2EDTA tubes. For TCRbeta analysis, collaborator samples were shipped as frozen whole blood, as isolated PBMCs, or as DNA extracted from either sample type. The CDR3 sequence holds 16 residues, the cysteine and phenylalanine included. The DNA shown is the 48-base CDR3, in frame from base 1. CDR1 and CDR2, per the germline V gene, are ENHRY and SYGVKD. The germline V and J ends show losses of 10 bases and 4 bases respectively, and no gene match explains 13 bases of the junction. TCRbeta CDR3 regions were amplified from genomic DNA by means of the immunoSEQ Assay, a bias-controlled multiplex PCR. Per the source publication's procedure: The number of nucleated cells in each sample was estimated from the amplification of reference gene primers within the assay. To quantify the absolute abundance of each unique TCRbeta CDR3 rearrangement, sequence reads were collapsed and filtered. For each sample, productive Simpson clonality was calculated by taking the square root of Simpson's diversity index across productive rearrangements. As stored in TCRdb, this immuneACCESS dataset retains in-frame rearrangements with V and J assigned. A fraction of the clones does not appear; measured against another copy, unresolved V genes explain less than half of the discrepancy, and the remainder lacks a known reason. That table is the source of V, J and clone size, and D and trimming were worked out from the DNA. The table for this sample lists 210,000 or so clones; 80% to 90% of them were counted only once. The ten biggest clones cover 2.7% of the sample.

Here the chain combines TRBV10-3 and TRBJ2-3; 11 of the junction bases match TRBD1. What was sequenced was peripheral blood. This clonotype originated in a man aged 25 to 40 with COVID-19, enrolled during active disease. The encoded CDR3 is CATYPTGTGGADTQYF. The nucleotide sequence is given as TGTGCCACCTACCCGACCGGGACAGGGGGTGCAGATACGCAGTATTTT.